This T cell receptor beta chain derives from a study of blood T cell repertoires in COVID-19 (TCRdb year 2020). With regard to the full study: Samples from collaborators originated in the United States, Italy and Spain and spanned both the acute and convalescent phases of COVID-19. The prospective study material was composed of cDNA or gDNA derived from T cells, B-cell-depleted T cells, or PBMCs. The dataset comprised deeply sampled blood TCRbeta repertoires from subjects exposed to, actively infected with, or recovered from COVID-19. The repertoires were made available in a free public database intended to serve as a resource for research on the immune response to SARS-CoV-2. The samples were drawn from two sources: the first 160 participants of the ongoing ImmuneRACE study, and about 1,300 subjects contributed by 6 global collaborators. Nearly every sample came with metadata listing a de-identified subject ID, COVID-19 status, age in years and sex. Where available, HLA class I and class II types were obtained from metadata supplied by the sample provider rather than from assay-based typing. Overall results and qualifications from the work: The quantity of clinical and demographic metadata differed by source and by participant and was supplied without curation.

Concerning this clone itself: What antigen it recognizes has not been identified. No quality values exist for individual bases; no much larger clone is one base distant.

The collaborating institutions used their own protocols to collect whole blood in K2EDTA tubes. For TCRbeta analysis, collaborators shipped samples in one of three forms: frozen whole blood, isolated PBMCs, or DNA extracted from either of those sample types. TCRbeta CDR3 regions were amplified from genomic DNA by means of the immunoSEQ Assay, a bias-controlled multiplex PCR. Per the source publication's procedure: Nucleated cell counts per sample were estimated from amplification of reference gene primers within the assay. Sequence reads were collapsed and filtered to measure the absolute abundance of every unique TCRbeta CDR3 rearrangement. For each sample, productive Simpson clonality was calculated by taking the square root of Simpson's diversity index across productive rearrangements. TCRdb took this table from immuneACCESS and kept in-frame rearrangements with V and J called. Such tables lack part of the clones; where checked against another copy, unresolved V genes explain under half of the gap, and the rest is unexplained. V and J calls and clone size follow that table, whereas D and trimming were derived from the DNA. This sample gives around 700,000 clones in total; about 87% of them show up just once. The top ten constitute approximately 0.25% of the sample.

V ends up 2 bases short and J 8 bases short, with an unmatched junction base count of 4. The CDR3, cysteine through phenylalanine, is 13 amino acids long. Left in the record is the CDR3 DNA by itself, 39 bases read in frame from the first base. CDR1 and CDR2 are drawn from the germline V gene: SGHTA, FQGTGA. The V and J genes are TRBV7-3 and TRBJ1-2, and TRBD1 aligns with 8 junction nucleotides. What was sequenced was peripheral blood. This receptor was taken from a woman under 30 with acute or convalescent COVID-19. CDR3 region: CASSLQGARGYTF. The sequence in DNA is TGTGCCAGCAGCTTACAGGGGGCGCGGGGCTACACCTTC. Outside the CDR3, residues come from the reference TRBV7-3 and TRBJ1-2 proteins, so the full variable domain is: GAGVSQTPSNKVTEKGKYVELRCDPISGHTALYWYRQSLGQGPEFLIYFQGTGAADDSGLPNDRFFAVRPEGSVSTLKIQRTERGDSAVYLCASSLQGARGYTFGSGTRLTVV.